This T cell receptor beta chain comes out of a study of blood T cell repertoires in COVID-19 (TCRdb year 2020). Some background on the complete study: The collaborator samples originated in the United States, Italy and Spain and spanned the acute and convalescent phases of COVID-19. The material from the prospective study consisted of cDNA or gDNA derived from T cells, B-cell-depleted T cells, or PBMCs. The dataset comprised deeply sampled blood TCRbeta repertoires from subjects exposed to, actively infected with, or recovered from COVID-19. The repertoires were made available in a free public database intended to serve as a resource for research on the immune response to SARS-CoV-2. The samples were drawn from two sources: the first 160 participants of the ongoing ImmuneRACE study, and 1,000 to 1,500 subjects contributed by 6 global collaborators. Sample metadata almost always included a de-identified subject ID, COVID-19 status, age in years and sex. Where HLA class I and class II types were available, the types were taken from metadata supplied by the sample provider, not from assay-based typing. The research as a whole found: The amount of clinical and demographic metadata varied by source and participant and was provided uncurated.

This clone was observed a single time. It has no known antigen specificity. The input lacks base qualities; no much larger clone sits a single base away. CDR1 and CDR2 (SGHNT, YENEEA) derive from the germline V gene. Measured from the cysteine to the phenylalanine, the CDR3 is 13 residues long. The entry retains the CDR3 DNA only, 39 bases that are in frame from base 1. Trimming costs V 5 bases and J 9 bases, and their ends lie 11 bases apart. TCRbeta CDR3 regions were amplified from genomic DNA using the immunoSEQ Assay, a bias-controlled multiplex PCR. The original methods were these. The number of nucleated cells in each sample was estimated by amplification of reference gene primers within the assay. To quantify the absolute abundance of each unique TCRbeta CDR3 rearrangement, sequence reads were collapsed and filtered. Productive Simpson clonality was computed per sample as the square root of Simpson's diversity index over productive rearrangements. The immuneACCESS repertoire file appears here via TCRdb, limited to in-frame rearrangements. These files lack a portion of the clones; in checked studies, under half of the deficit traces to unresolved V genes, and the cause of the others is not known. D and trimming were read from the DNA, whereas the V and J calls and clone size are those reported in that table. The sample data list hundreds of thousands of clones, and about 90% of these were observed just once. Of the sample, less than 3.5% is held by the ten largest clones.

In Seattle, one collaborating source enrolled patients while the infection was active and tracked those patients longitudinally over the course of disease. Collaborating institutions collected whole blood in K2EDTA tubes following their own protocols. For TCRbeta analysis, collaborators shipped samples in one of three forms: frozen whole blood, isolated PBMCs, or DNA extracted from either of those sample types. The TCR was taken from a woman in her thirties with COVID-19, enrolled during active disease. The material sequenced was peripheral blood. Rearrangement joined TRBV11-3 to TRBJ1-6; the D segment cannot be called with confidence. The nucleotide sequence reads as follows: TGTGCCAGCAGCCTCGGGGTCCTTTCACCCCTCCACTTT. This sequence encodes CASSLGVLSPLHF.